These 18 T cell receptor beta chains were sequenced from one sample in a study of T cell repertoires in cytomegalovirus infection. TCRdb analysed the reads with MiXCR anew, one entry per CDR3 protein. The sample has 900,000 to 950,000 distinct CDR3 sequences, about a third seen once. Their antigen targets remain unknown. Sequencing was performed on cultured CD8+ T cells from PBMCs, taken from culture after CMV antigen stimulation. These TCRs come from a human donor in good health (CMV status not recorded). Some clones in this sample may be carry-over from other donors' samples.

Only a few counts were recorded for this clonotype. The chain employs TRBV10-3 and TRBJ2-1, with 16 bases matching TRBD2. V shed 5 bases and J 9 bases; nucleotides not matched to a gene: 19. The germline gives CDR1 ENHRY, CDR2 SYGVKD. The CDR3 contains 20 residues. The CDR3: CAISPPGGTSGGATTPEQFF. The CDR3, as DNA: TGTGCCATCAGTCCCCCCGGAGGGACTAGCGGGGGGGCCACCACCCCTGAGCAGTTCTTC.

This clonotype turned up a few times. This rearrangement joins TRBV6-6 to TRBJ2-5, with D perhaps assigned TRBD1 or TRBD2 (5 bases each). The germline V and J ends were trimmed by 7 bases and 2 bases, with 14 bases remaining between them. The CDR3 is 14 residues long. Per the germline V gene, CDR1 is MNHNY and CDR2 is SVGAGI (reference sequence). The CDR3 loop is CASNKRGPQETQYF. In DNA, the CDR3 is TGTGCCAGCAATAAGAGGGGACCACAAGAGACCCAGTACTTC.

In its sample, this clonotype was seen many times. CDR3 amino acids: CASSLLAGSYEQYF. The DNA of the CDR3 is TGTGCCAGCAGCTTGCTAGCGGGGAGCTACGAGCAGTACTTC. The chain combines TRBV7-2 with TRBJ2-7; 9 bases are shared with TRBD2. The CDR3 runs 14 residues. CDR1 and CDR2 from the germline V gene are SGHTA and FQGNSA. The ends lost 3 bases at V and 3 bases at J; junction bases unmatched: 3.

The table lists this clonotype with a few counts. The chain recombines TRBV29-1 with TRBJ2-3, with D possibly being TRBD1 (5 bases). Trimming removed 6 bases from V and 6 bases from J, with 16 bases in between. CDR1 and CDR2 from the germline V gene are SQVTM and ANQGSEA. The CDR3 spans 13 residues. The CDR3 region is CSVDPQGWDTQYF. DNA of the CDR3: TGCAGCGTCGATCCTCAGGGTTGGGATACGCAGTATTTT.

The genes are TRBV15 and TRBJ2-2, with D possibly called TRBD1 or TRBD2 (6 bases each). Per the germline V gene, CDR1 is LNHNV and CDR2 is YYDKDF (reference sequence). Trimming pared 0 bases from V and 6 bases from J, leaving 17 bases between. The CDR3 runs 17 residues. The CDR3: CATSRDPGAGVPGELFF. The CDR3 DNA follows: TGTGCCACCAGCAGAGACCCGGGAGCAGGGGTCCCCGGGGAGCTGTTTTTT.

The CDR3 loop is CASSSGLAGTYNEQFF. DNA of the CDR3: TGTGCCAGCAGTTCCGGACTAGCGGGGACCTACAATGAGCAGTTCTTC. The V and J genes are TRBV27 and TRBJ2-1; TRBD2 matches 12 bases. Unmatched junction bases numbered 3, after V lost 4 bases and J lost 2 bases. The germline V gene encodes CDR1 MNHEY and CDR2 SMNVEV (reference sequence). The CDR3 extends over 16 amino acids.

This chain links TRBV19 with TRBJ1-5; D gene ambiguous. The V gene's germline CDR1 is LNHDA and CDR2 SQIVND (reference sequence). This CDR3 comprises 13 residues. The V and J ends lost 5 bases and 5 bases respectively, with 10 bases between them. CDR3 residues: CASSAARYQPQHF. For the CDR3, the DNA is TGTGCCAGTAGTGCCGCTCGGTATCAGCCCCAGCATTTT.

This clonotype was seen just once. The chain recombines TRBV11-2 with TRBJ2-7; 11 bases map to TRBD2. Germline values: CDR1 SGHAT, CDR2 FQNNGV. J gave up 0 bases and V 5 bases, and 15 bases lay outside the gene matches. This CDR3 region has 19 residues. In nucleotides, the CDR3 is TGTGCCAGCAGCCGGGGCGGGACTAGCGGCTTCTTCACCTCCTACGAGCAGTACTTC. This encodes CASSRGGTSGFFTSYEQYF.

V and J are TRBV27 and TRBJ1-1; no firm D call. Trimming removed 3 bases at V and 0 bases at J, with 8 bases between. CDR3 length equals 14 residues. The germline V gene encodes CDR1 MNHEY and CDR2 SMNVEV (reference sequence). The CDR3 protein is CASSFSSLNTEAFF. The CDR3 region has the DNA TGTGCCAGCAGTTTCTCCAGCCTGAACACTGAAGCTTTCTTT.

CDR3 residues: CASSSRTLYFYGYTF. The DNA of the CDR3 is TGTGCCAGCAGTTCGCGGACTCTCTACTTCTACGGCTACACCTTC. The J gene is TRBJ1-2, the V gene TRBV6-2 or TRBV6-3, with unresolved D. Trimming took 4 bases from V and 8 from J, leaving 20 bases between them. The germline gives CDR1 MNHEY, CDR2 SVGEGT. The CDR3 runs to 15 residues.

In this sample, this clonotype turned up a few times. This sequence joins TRBV27 and TRBJ2-1; D is perhaps TRBD2 (6 bases). The germline gives CDR1 MNHEY, CDR2 SMNVEV (reference sequence). V dropped 7 bases and J dropped 1 base, with 14 bases sitting between them. The CDR3 runs to 15 residues. CDR3 DNA sequence: TGTGCCAGCACCTTCGGGGGACGATCCTACAATGAGCAGTTCTTC. Amino acid sequence: CASTFGGRSYNEQFF.

The chain is built from TRBV6-5 and TRBJ2-5; possible D gene TRBD2, 5 bases. Trimming pared 0 bases from V and 4 bases from J, leaving 12 bases between. The V gene's germline CDR1 is MNHEY and CDR2 SVGAGI. The CDR3 has 15 amino acids. This CDR3 is CASSYSSTSRETQYF. DNA for the CDR3: TGTGCCAGCAGTTACTCGAGTACTAGTAGAGAGACCCAGTACTTC.

The J gene is TRBJ1-6, the V gene TRBV6-2 or TRBV6-3, with D uncertain. The CDR3 has 16 residues. V was cut by 2 bases and J by 2 bases, with 10 bases left in between. Per germline, CDR1 MNHEY and CDR2 SVGEGT. The DNA of the CDR3 is TGTGCCAGCAGTTACGAGGGAGGCACCTATAATTCACCCCTCCACTTT. Translated, it gives CASSYEGGTYNSPLHF.

Many counts were recorded for this clonotype. The genes are TRBV7-9 and TRBJ2-1; the D gene is possibly TRBD2 (6 bases). Germline loops: CDR1 SEHNR, CDR2 FQNEAQ (reference sequence). The CDR3 contains 17 residues. Between the trimmed V and J ends, which lost 4 bases and 0 bases, there was a span of 16 bases. In DNA, the CDR3 is TGTGCCAGCAGCTCCCGCCGGGACTGGAGCTCCTACAATGAGCAGTTCTTC. Translating it yields CASSSRRDWSSYNEQFF.

The CDR3 bases are TGTGCCACCAGCAGAGGTCCGGGGGGCCTGGGGGAGACCCAGTACTTC. It yields the protein CATSRGPGGLGETQYF. The chain recombines TRBV15 with TRBJ2-5, with D perhaps matching TRBD2 (7 bases). The CDR3 contains 16 residues. Trimming removed 1 base at V and 5 bases at J, with 17 bases between. Germline loops: CDR1 LNHNV, CDR2 YYDKDF (reference sequence).

The gene calls are TRBV13 and TRBJ1-1; D is uncertain. The CDR3 is made up of 16 amino acids. V was trimmed by 0 bases and J by 2 bases, leaving 13 bases between them. CDR1 and CDR2 (germline): PRHDT, FYEKMQ (reference sequence). The DNA of the CDR3 is TGTGCCAGCAGCTTAGGAGGGTTTGGGGATAACACTGAAGCTTTCTTT. It specifies CASSLGGFGDNTEAFF.

The V gene is TRBV7-6, the J gene TRBJ1-1, with D unresolved. The germline V gene has CDR1 SGHVS and CDR2 FNYEAQ. V was clipped by 3 bases and J by 2 bases, with 13 bases between them. The CDR3 has 15 amino acids. The CDR3 DNA follows: TGTGCCAGCAGCTTCCATTTCGGCAGCAACACTGAAGCTTTCTTT. As protein: CASSFHFGSNTEAFF.

This clonotype has just a few counts. The chain employs TRBV6-1 and TRBJ1-5; the D gene is possibly TRBD1 (6 bases). Germline V gene lookup returns CDR1 MNHNS and CDR2 SASEGT. V lost 0 bases, J lost 1 base, and 13 bases lay in between. The CDR3 is 17 amino acids. The CDR3 region has the DNA TGTGCCAGCAGTGAAGCGGGGGCGGGTCCGAGCAATCAGCCCCAGCATTTT. This codes for CASSEAGAGPSNQPQHF.